This T cell receptor (beta chain) was profiled in a study of blood T cells in healthy people across ages. For the study at large: About one barcoded beta molecule per two T cells was captured by template switching. Findings and caveats of the study: Versus aged donors, long-lived donors had higher diversity and more naive CD4+ cells.

As concerns this clonotype: The antigen remains undetermined.

PCR was performed a second time for about 6 to 12 cycles using a sample-barcoded 5' primer and a J-beta primer mix. TCRdb independently ran MiXCR on the 5' RACE reads; one entry per CDR3 protein. The table includes about 1.6 million distinct CDR3 sequences, roughly 32% detected once. The trim removed 3 bases at V and 5 bases at J, leaving 6 bases unmatched. The germline CDR1 and CDR2 sequences are SGHRS and YFSETQ. This CDR3 comprises 15 residues. The chain is built from TRBV5-1 and TRBJ1-5; 9 bases align to TRBD1. Sequenced material: blood. The TCR originated in a woman between 25 and 40 years old in good health. This CDR3 reads CASSSGQGDYQPQHF. CDR3 bases: TGCGCCAGCAGCTCGGGACAGGGTGATTATCAGCCCCAGCATTTT.